The 31 T cell receptor delta chains below all came from one sample that was sequenced in a study of gamma-delta T cells after stem cell transplantation. TCRdb fed the RT-PCR reads into CATT to redo clone calling. Of around 2,700 delta-chain clones detected, 3% to 3.5% appear once; the ten largest clones hold roughly 50%. Material: gamma-delta T cells. The receptor source for this set is a human donor. It is not recorded whose cells these are; they may come from a transplant donor.

This clone was picked up a small number of times. For this DNA, TCRdb reports the protein of a much larger clone, which diverges at residue 6, most likely from a read error; the protein presented here is translated directly from the DNA. The V and J genes are TRDV2 and TRDJ1; 12 bases match TRDD3. CDR1 is GEAIGNYY, CDR2 EKD, per germline. V was clipped by 1 base and J by 3 bases; unmatched bases: 5. The CDR3 totals 16 residues. The DNA for the CDR3 is TGTGCCTGTGACACTATACTGGGGGATACTTCCGATAAACTCATCTTT. Its protein product is CACDTILGDTSDKLIF.

In this sample, this clone is medium-sized. The J gene is TRDJ1, the V gene TRDV2, with 11 bases aligning to TRDD3. Unmatched junction bases numbered 9, after V lost 0 bases and J lost 4 bases. Germline V gene sequence: CDR1 GEAIGNYY, CDR2 EKD. The CDR3 is 17 amino acids. The CDR3 DNA reads TGTGCCTGTGACACCGTAGCTTCTGGGGGATACCTCGATAAACTCATCTTT. This codes for CACDTVASGGYLDKLIF.

This clone counts as large. The V call is TRDV2, the J call TRDJ1, with TRDD3 as a possible D gene (6 bases). Germline CDR1 and CDR2: GEAIGNYY and EKD. This CDR3 is built from 16 residues. V was cut by 0 bases and J by 1 base, with 14 bases left in between. The CDR3 loop is CACDTVLGRATDKLIF. CDR3 in DNA: TGTGCCTGTGACACCGTACTGGGACGGGCCACCGATAAACTCATCTTT.

To note about this clone: This likely came from a read error, as a far larger clone is one base away. In the same sample, other DNA sequences code for this CDR3. The chain uses TRDV2 and TRDJ3; perhaps TRDD3 as D (6 bases). This CDR3 comprises 21 residues. The germline V and J ends were trimmed by 0 bases and 2 bases, with 22 bases remaining between them. CDR1 is GEAIGNYY and CDR2 is EKD in the germline V gene. The CDR3 coding sequence is TGTGCCTGTGACACCGCGGATAGCCGTACTGGGAAGGCCTGGGACACCCGACAGATGTTTTTC. Translation gives CACDTADSRTGKAWDTRQMFF.

V and J are TRDV2 and TRDJ1; 9 bases are a match to TRDD3. This CDR3 contains 19 residues. The trim removed 2 bases at V and 1 base at J, leaving 16 bases unmatched. The germline CDR1 and CDR2 sequences are GEAIGNYY and EKD. CDR3 sequence (DNA): TGTGCCTGTGACATCCTAACTGGGGGAAACTCGTTGGCCACCGATAAACTCATCTTT. Protein: CACDILTGGNSLATDKLIF.

To note about this clone: TCRdb has a much larger clone's protein, which differs at residue 14 from the translation of this DNA, likely because of a read error; what is shown is the protein translated from the DNA. The V call is TRDV1, the J call TRDJ1; 8 positions match TRDD3. CDR3 length: 20 residues. Germline V CDR1 and CDR2: TSWWSYY, QGS. Germline trimming cut 5 bases from V and 8 bases from J; bases unmatched to any gene: 28. Written as DNA, the CDR3 is TGTGCTCTTGGGATCCGAATATTCCTCGCGTACTGGGGGGTGAGTGGGAAACTCATCTTT. Its translation is CALGIRIFLAYWGVSGKLIF.

This clone was counted a few times. The protein held in TCRdb is that of a much larger clone and does not match this DNA's translation at residues 10 and 14, likely because of a read error; the protein shown is translated from the DNA. The chain has TRDV2 and TRDJ3, with a possible D match to TRDD3 (5 bases). The CDR3 loop spans 20 amino acids. Per the germline V gene, CDR1 is GEAIGNYY and CDR2 is EKD. The CDR3 nucleotides read TGTGCCTGTGACACCGCAGGGACGGGGAAAGGCTCCTGGGAAACCCGACAGATGTTTTTC. The encoded protein is CACDTAGTGKGSWETRQMFF.

Concerning this clone itself: The protein TCRdb lists belongs to a much larger clone and differs from this DNA's translation at residue 11, which points to a read error; the protein shown is made from the DNA. This sequence joins TRDV2 and TRDJ1; 9 positions match TRDD3. Germline CDR1 reads GEAIGNYY; CDR2 reads EKD. Trimming removed 3 bases from V and 0 bases from J; junction bases left unmatched: 19. The CDR3 totals 20 residues. CDR3 amino acids: CACDGLLGDAITTHTDKLIF. The DNA for the CDR3 is TGTGCCTGTGACGGGCTGCTGGGGGATGCCATTACGACTCACACCGATAAACTCATCTTT.

The sample holds a few counts of this clone. It is likely a read error: a sequence one base away is far more abundant. Other nucleotide sequences in the sample specify the same CDR3. The J gene is TRDJ4, the V gene TRDV2; TRDD3 is a possible D gene (6 bases). Germline V gene sequence: CDR1 GEAIGNYY, CDR2 EKD. The CDR3 spans 14 residues. The CDR3 DNA is TGTGCCTGTGACACCGTGGGGGTCTCCAGACCCCTTATCTTT. Its protein is CACDTVGVSRPLIF.

Concerning this clone itself: This specimen includes other DNA sequences encoding the same CDR3. The gene calls are TRDV2 and TRDJ1; 13 positions agree with TRDD3. Germline V gene sequence: CDR1 GEAIGNYY, CDR2 EKD. V lost 0 bases and J lost 0; bases outside the gene matches: 3. This CDR3 region has 17 residues. DNA for the CDR3: TGTGCCTGTGACACCTTACTGGGGGATACGGACACCGATAAACTCATCTTT. It specifies CACDTLLGDTDTDKLIF.

Note on this clone: This DNA translates differently at residue 9 from the TCRdb protein, which is that of a much larger clone; a read error is likely, and the protein shown is the DNA's own translation. The CDR3 loop reads CACDTATGRPSSWDTRQMFF. DNA of the CDR3: TGTGCCTGTGACACCGCTACTGGGAGACCGAGCTCCTGGGACACCCGACAGATGTTTTTC. This chain joins TRDV2 and TRDJ3; TRDD3 might be the D (6 bases). The V end was cut by 0 bases, the J end by 0 bases, with 17 bases between. The CDR3 consists of 20 residues. The germline CDR1 and CDR2 sequences are GEAIGNYY and EKD.

Of note for this clone: The amino acid sequence in TCRdb belongs to a much larger clone and departs from this DNA's translation at residue 10, likely a sequencing read error; the sequence shown is translated from the DNA. The chain uses TRDV2 and TRDJ1, with 9 bases matching TRDD3. Germline lookup yields CDR1 GEAIGNYY and CDR2 EKD. The CDR3 is 18 residues long. Trimming took 3 bases from V and 0 from J; bases not matched to a gene: 13. CDR3 nucleotide sequence: TGTGCCTGTGACCCCGTACTGGGGGAGCATACGTACACCGATAAACTCATCTTT. It is translated as CACDPVLGEHTYTDKLIF.

By proportion, this clone is medium-sized. This sample includes further DNA sequences coding for the same CDR3. The chain is built from TRDV2 and TRDJ1; 12 positions agree with TRDD3. With 1 base clipped from V and 3 bases from J, the junction kept 5 bases outside the gene matches. Germline lookup yields CDR1 GEAIGNYY and CDR2 EKD. CDR3 size: 16 residues. CDR3 region: CACDTLLGDTPDKLIF. The CDR3 DNA follows: TGTGCCTGTGACACATTACTGGGGGATACTCCCGATAAACTCATCTTT.

This clone has more than one count but fewer than ten. This chain joins TRDV1 and TRDJ1; D tentatively reads TRDD2 or TRDD3 (7 bases each). Germline V gives CDR1 TSWWSYY, CDR2 QGS. V was cut by 2 bases and J by 7 bases, with 26 bases left in between. This CDR3 has 18 residues. The DNA for the CDR3 is TGTGCTCTTGGGGAAGAGGGGTTCCTACGCCTGGGGGCGATTAAACTCATCTTT. Translation: CALGEEGFLRLGAIKLIF.

The chain has TRDV2 and TRDJ1, with TRDD3 matching over 8 bases. The ends lost 0 bases at V and 4 bases at J; junction bases unmatched: 15. Per germline, CDR1 GEAIGNYY and CDR2 EKD. The CDR3 consists of 18 residues. The CDR3 region has the DNA TGTGCCTGTGACACCATTCCCGTACTGGGGGGCTCCAGCGATAAACTCATCTTT. It specifies CACDTIPVLGGSSDKLIF.

In this sample, this clone is medium-sized. A much bigger clone sits one base away, suggesting this may be a read error. The gene calls are TRDV2 and TRDJ1; D gene uncertain. The CDR3 consists of 18 residues. Germline assignment: CDR1 GEAIGNYY and CDR2 EKD. In nucleotides, the CDR3 is TGTGCCTGTGACGCGCTTACAGAAGTTGGTAGTTCTACCGATGAACTCATCTTT. Protein sequence: CACDALTEVGSSTDELIF.

Details on this clone: A read error likely explains why the TCRdb protein, taken from a much larger clone, differs from this DNA's translation at residue 9; the protein shown is translated from the DNA. The CDR3 DNA reads TGTGCTCTTGGGATCCGAATATTCCCCGCGTACTGGGGGATGAGTGGGAAACTCATCTTT. Protein sequence: CALGIRIFPAYWGMSGKLIF. The genes are TRDV1 and TRDJ1; the match to TRDD3 covers 10 bases. Trimming removed 5 bases from V and 8 bases from J; junction bases left unmatched: 26. The CDR3 spans 20 residues. Germline CDR1 TSWWSYY, CDR2 QGS.

On this clone: This probably arose from a read error, given a far larger clone one base away. The same CDR3 can be traced to other DNA sequences in this sample. The chain carries TRDV1 and TRDJ1, with 7 nucleotides matching TRDD2. This CDR3 has 23 residues. Germline lookup yields CDR1 TSWWSYY and CDR2 QGS. The CDR3, as DNA: TGTGCCCTTGGGGAACTCGCGCGCCCTTCCTTACATCTACGTCCCCTCTACACCGATAAACTCATCTTT. Translation: CALGELARPSLHLRPLYTDKLIF.

By its share, this clone is medium-sized (0.01 to 0.1%). The chain joins TRDV2 to TRDJ3, with TRDD3 matching over 11 bases. The CDR3 loop spans 19 amino acids. Trimming at V came to 2 bases and at J to 1 base, leaving 6 bases not matched to a gene. Germline loops: CDR1 GEAIGNYY, CDR2 EKD. The chain's CDR3 is CACDILGDTESWDTRQMFF. CDR3 coding DNA: TGTGCCTGTGACATCCTGGGGGATACAGAATCCTGGGACACCCGACAGATGTTTTTC.

This clone has just a few counts. Only one base separates this from a far larger clonotype, so it likely reflects a read error. The same CDR3 is also encoded by other DNA sequences in this sample. V usage is TRDV2 and J usage is TRDJ1; 9 positions agree with TRDD3. The germline V gene encodes CDR1 GEAIGNYY and CDR2 EKD. V shed 3 bases and J 0 bases; nucleotides not matched to a gene: 25. The CDR3 has 22 amino acids. The CDR3 here is CACDSILPAGLGDTRYTDKLIF. The CDR3 coding sequence is TGTGCCTGTGACTCGATCCTTCCCGCGGGACTAGGGGATACGCGGTACACCGATAAACTCATCTTT.

On this clone: Being one base from a much bigger clone, this may be a read error. Other DNA sequences in this sample translate to the same CDR3. The rearrangement joins TRDV2 to TRDJ1; weak D call: TRDD2 (5 bases). Germline CDR1 and CDR2: GEAIGNYY and EKD. This CDR3 has 15 residues. CDR3 region: CACDTLLSGTDKLIF. The CDR3 DNA reads as TGCGCCTGTGACACCCTACTAAGTGGCACCGATAAACTCATCTTT.

The chain employs TRDV2 and TRDJ1, with TRDD3 identical over 9 bases. V lost 3 bases and J lost 0; bases outside the gene matches: 25. The CDR3 consists of 22 residues. Germline CDR1 reads GEAIGNYY; CDR2 reads EKD. The CDR3, as DNA: TGTGCCTGTGACCCGATTTCCTACCTGGGGGATGCCCGGAGCCTCTACACCGATAAACTCATCTTT. It codes for CACDPISYLGDARSLYTDKLIF.

Turning to this clone: The amino acid sequence in TCRdb belongs to a much larger clone and departs from this DNA's translation at residue 6, likely a sequencing read error; the sequence shown is translated from the DNA. V and J are TRDV2 and TRDJ1; TRDD3 matches at 12 bases. V shed 0 bases and J 9 bases; nucleotides not matched to a gene: 19. The CDR3 contains 19 residues. CDR1 is GEAIGNYY, CDR2 EKD, per germline. The CDR3 nucleotides are TGTGCCTGTGACACCGCGTTTGCTGGGGGATACGGAGGTGAAGGCCAACTCATCTTT. It encodes CACDTAFAGGYGGEGQLIF.

Sample share makes this clone medium-sized (0.01 to 0.1%). With only one base between it and a far larger clone, this is likely a read error. V gene TRDV2 combines with J gene TRDJ1; D unclear. The CDR3 is made up of 16 amino acids. Germline loops: CDR1 GEAIGNYY, CDR2 EKD. With 0 bases removed from V and 0 bases from J, the gap between germline ends came to 13 bases. The CDR3: CACDTATLRHTDKLIF. The CDR3 nucleotides are TGTGCCTGTGACACCGCTACCTTGCGACACACCGATAAACTCATCTTT.

This clone showed up just a few times. A much larger clone is a single base away; this may be a read error. The CDR3 DNA reads as TGTGCCTGTGACACCATTTTACGGAGGGACACCGATAAACCCATCTTT. It codes for CACDTILRRDTDKPIF. The rearrangement joins TRDV2 to TRDJ1, with D hard to call. Per germline, CDR1 GEAIGNYY and CDR2 EKD. CDR3 length: 16 residues.

The sample holds a few counts of this clone. The V gene is TRDV1, the J gene TRDJ1; 11 bases fit TRDD3. The CDR3 length is 30 residues. Germline loops: CDR1 TSWWSYY, CDR2 QGS. V shed 4 bases, J shed 0 bases, and the junction held 46 bases outside the gene matches. The CDR3 spells CALGGLPTIPYGGYAIFGDPYLLYTDKLIF. CDR3 nucleotides: TGTGCTCTTGGGGGACTTCCTACAATACCCTATGGGGGATACGCGATTTTCGGGGACCCGTACCTTTTGTACACCGATAAACTCATCTTT.

This clone occurred a few times. The same CDR3 can be traced to other DNA sequences in this sample. The chain couples TRDV2 to TRDJ1; 13 positions match TRDD3. V gave up 3 bases and J gave up 0 bases; unmatched junction bases: 15. This CDR3 is 20 amino acids long. Germline loops: CDR1 GEAIGNYY, CDR2 EKD. The CDR3 bases are TGTGCCTGTGACGCAATACTGGGGGATACGCGGGGTCGGAACACCGATAAACTCATCTTT. Translating gives CACDAILGDTRGRNTDKLIF.

The genes are TRDV1 and TRDJ1, with 9 bases aligning to TRDD2. The CDR3 has 20 residues. CDR1 and CDR2 (germline): TSWWSYY, QGS. Unmatched junction bases numbered 14, after V lost 0 bases and J lost 0 bases. For the CDR3, the DNA is TGTGCTCTTGGGGAACTCGACCGGCCTTCCTACGTACTGGACACCGATAAACTCATCTTT. Its translation: CALGELDRPSYVLDTDKLIF.

To note about this clone: A far larger clone is just one base off, so this is likely a read error. The sample carries other DNA sequences with the same CDR3. This rearrangement joins TRDV2 to TRDJ1; 12 bases line up with TRDD3. CDR3 length: 17 amino acids. The germline V gene encodes CDR1 GEAIGNYY and CDR2 EKD. V lost 0 bases and J lost 2; bases outside the gene matches: 6. DNA for the CDR3: TGTGCCTGTGACACCGTGCTGGGGGATACGAAGACCGATAAACTCATCTTT. It specifies CACDTVLGDTKTDKLIF.

This clone was detected a few times. TCRdb lists the protein of a much larger clone for this DNA, which differs at residue 15, so this is likely a read error; the protein given here is translated from the DNA itself. The chain employs TRDV1 and TRDJ2, with 9 bases lining up with TRDD3. This CDR3 has 17 residues. Germline CDR1 reads TSWWSYY; CDR2 reads QGS. The CDR3 loop is CALGELSYGDTSAQFFF. The CDR3 bases are TGTGCTCTTGGGGAACTCTCCTACGGGGATACGTCAGCACAATTCTTCTTT.

As regards this clone: TCRdb attributes to this sequence the protein of a much larger clone, which differs from the DNA translation at residue 6; a read error is likely, and the protein displayed is translated from the DNA. The chain carries TRDV3 and TRDJ1; 8 positions agree with TRDD3. CDR3 size: 15 residues. V gave up 3 bases and J gave up 1 base; unmatched junction bases: 10. The germline V gene encodes CDR1 TVYSNPD and CDR2 GDNSRS (reference sequence). The CDR3, as DNA: TGTGCCTTACCTCCCTGGGGGACCCTCACCGATAAACTCATCTTT. Its translation: CALPPWGTLTDKLIF.